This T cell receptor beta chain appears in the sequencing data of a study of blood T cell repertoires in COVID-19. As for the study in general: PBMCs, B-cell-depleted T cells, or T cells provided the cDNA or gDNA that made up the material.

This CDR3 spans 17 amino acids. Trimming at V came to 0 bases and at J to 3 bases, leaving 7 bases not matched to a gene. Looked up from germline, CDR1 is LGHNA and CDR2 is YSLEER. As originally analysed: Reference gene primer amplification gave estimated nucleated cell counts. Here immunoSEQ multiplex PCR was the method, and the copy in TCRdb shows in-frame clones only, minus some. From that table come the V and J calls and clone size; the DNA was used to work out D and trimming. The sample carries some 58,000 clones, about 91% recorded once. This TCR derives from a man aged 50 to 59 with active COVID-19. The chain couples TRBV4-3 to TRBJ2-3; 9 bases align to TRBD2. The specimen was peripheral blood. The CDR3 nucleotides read TGCGCCAGCAGCCAAGATAGAGGGAGCGGGGGGACAGATACGCAGTATTTT. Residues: CASSQDRGSGGTDTQYF.